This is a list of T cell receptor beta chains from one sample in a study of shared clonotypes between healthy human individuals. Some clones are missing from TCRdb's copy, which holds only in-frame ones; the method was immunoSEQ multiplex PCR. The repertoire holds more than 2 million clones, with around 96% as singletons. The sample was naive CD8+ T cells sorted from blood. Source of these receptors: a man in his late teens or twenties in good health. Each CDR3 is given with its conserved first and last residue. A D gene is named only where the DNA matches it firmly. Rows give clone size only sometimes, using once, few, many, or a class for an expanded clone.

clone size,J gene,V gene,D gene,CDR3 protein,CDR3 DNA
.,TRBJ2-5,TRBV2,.,CASRVDKAVGWAQYF,TGTGCCAGCAGGGTAGACAAAGCGGTGGGCTGGGCCCAGTACTTC
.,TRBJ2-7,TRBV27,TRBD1,CASSFIGQGAHEQYF,TGTGCCAGCAGTTTTATCGGGCAGGGGGCCCACGAGCAGTACTTC
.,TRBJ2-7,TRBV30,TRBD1,CAWRGGQGYEQYF,TGTGCCTGGAGGGGGGGACAGGGCTACGAGCAGTACTTC
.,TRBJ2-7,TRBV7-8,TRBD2,CASSYGLAGALSYEQYF,TGTGCCAGCAGCTACGGACTAGCGGGGGCCTTATCCTACGAGCAGTACTTC
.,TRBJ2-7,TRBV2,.,CASSDGAEGVSYEQYF,TGTGCCAGCAGTGATGGGGCCGAGGGGGTCTCCTACGAGCAGTACTTC
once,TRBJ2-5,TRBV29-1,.,CSVEGHNRETQYF,TGCAGCGTTGAAGGGCACAACCGGGAGACCCAGTACTTC
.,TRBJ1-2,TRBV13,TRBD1,CASSPAGQGGRYGYTF,TGTGCCAGCAGCCCGGCGGGACAGGGAGGCCGGTATGGCTACACCTTC
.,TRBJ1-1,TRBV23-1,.,CASSQAPEENTEAFF,TGCGCCAGCAGTCAAGCCCCGGAGGAAAACACTGAAGCTTTCTTT
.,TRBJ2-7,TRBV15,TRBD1,CATSRGQGAYEQYF,TGTGCCACCAGCAGAGGGCAGGGGGCCTACGAGCAGTACTTC
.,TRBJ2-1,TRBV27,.,CASSRGPPVAEGVDEQFF,TGTGCCAGCAGTCGCGGACCACCGGTAGCGGAGGGGGTGGATGAGCAGTTCTTC
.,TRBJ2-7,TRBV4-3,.,CASSQDDGGYEQYF,TGCGCCAGCAGCCAAGATGATGGGGGCTACGAGCAGTACTTC
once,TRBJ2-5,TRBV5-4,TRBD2,CASTPGGEETQYF,TGTGCCAGCACCCCCGGGGGGGAAGAGACCCAGTACTTC
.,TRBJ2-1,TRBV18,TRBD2,CASSPVAGGSYNEQFF,TGTGCCAGCTCACCTGTAGCGGGAGGTTCTTACAATGAGCAGTTCTTC
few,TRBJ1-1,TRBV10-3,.,CATGQSTTEAFF,TGTGCCACCGGACAGTCGACCACTGAAGCTTTCTTT
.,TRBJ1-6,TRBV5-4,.,CASSEQGSYNSPLHF,TGTGCCAGCAGCGAACAGGGATCCTATAATTCACCCCTCCACTTT
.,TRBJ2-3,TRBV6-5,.,CASSPGPLTDTQYF,TGTGCCAGCAGCCCGGGCCCCCTGACCGATACGCAGTATTTT
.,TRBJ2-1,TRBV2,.,CASSIRINEQFF,TGTGCCAGCAGTATTCGAATCAATGAGCAGTTCTTC
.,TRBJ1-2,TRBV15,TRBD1,CATSRDRTGGLGGYTF,TGTGCCACCAGCAGAGATCGGACAGGGGGACTAGGAGGCTACACCTTC
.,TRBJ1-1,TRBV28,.,CASSWGGPSEAFF,TGTGCCAGCAGTTGGGGGGGACCGTCTGAAGCTTTCTTT
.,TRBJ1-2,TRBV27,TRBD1,CASSRDSLEGYTF,TGTGCCAGCAGCCGGGACAGCTTAGAGGGCTACACCTTC
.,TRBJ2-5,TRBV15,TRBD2,CATSSSSGRSQETQYF,TGTGCCACCAGCAGCTCTAGCGGGAGGAGTCAAGAGACCCAGTACTTC
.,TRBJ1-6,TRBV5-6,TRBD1,CASSATGENSPLHF,TGTGCCAGCAGCGCGACAGGGGAGAATTCACCCCTCCACTTT
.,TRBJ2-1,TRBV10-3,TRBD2,CAISGSGTSGANEQFF,TGTGCCATCAGTGGTTCCGGGACTAGCGGGGCCAATGAGCAGTTCTTC
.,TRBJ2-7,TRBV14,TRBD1,CASSQTGGFNEQYF,TGTGCCAGCAGCCAGACAGGGGGCTTCAACGAGCAGTACTTC
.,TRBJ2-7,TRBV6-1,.,CASSEGYRASEQYF,TGTGCCAGCAGTGAAGGGTACAGGGCGTCTGAGCAGTACTTC
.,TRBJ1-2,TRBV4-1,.,CASSIIQGPGDGYTF,TGCGCCAGCAGCATAATACAAGGGCCTGGAGATGGCTACACCTTC
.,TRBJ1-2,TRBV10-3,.,CAISDERGSDYGYTF,TGTGCCATCAGTGACGAGAGGGGATCGGACTATGGCTACACCTTC
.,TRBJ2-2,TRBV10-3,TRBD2,CATRGGSGRSGGELFF,TGTGCCACCCGCGGTGGTAGCGGGAGAAGTGGCGGGGAGCTGTTTTTT
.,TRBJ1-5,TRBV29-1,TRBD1,CSVEDCGRGQGVNQPQHF,TGCAGCGTTGAAGATTGTGGTAGAGGGCAGGGGGTAAATCAGCCCCAGCATTTT
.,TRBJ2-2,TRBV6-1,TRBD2,CASSELAGGPVGELFF,TGTGCCAGCAGTGAGTTAGCGGGAGGGCCCGTCGGGGAGCTGTTTTTT
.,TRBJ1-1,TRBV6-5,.,CASSRLQFSGTEAFF,TGTGCCAGCAGTCGTCTTCAATTCTCGGGGACTGAAGCTTTCTTT
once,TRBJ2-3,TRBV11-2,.,CASSSYLTEDTDTQYF,TGTGCCAGCAGCTCGTATCTTACGGAGGACACAGATACGCAGTATTTT
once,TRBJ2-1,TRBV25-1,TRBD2,CASSGGPNNEQFF,TGTGCCAGTAGCGGGGGGCCCAACAATGAGCAGTTCTTC
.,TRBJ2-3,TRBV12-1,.,CASSPRGRGTQYF,TGTGCCAGCAGCCCCCGCGGGAGGGGTACGCAGTATTTT
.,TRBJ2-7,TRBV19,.,CASSITGNYEQYF,TGTGCCAGTAGTATAACAGGAAACTACGAGCAGTACTTC
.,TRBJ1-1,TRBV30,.,CAWGKSTEAFF,TGTGCCTGGGGTAAGAGCACTGAAGCTTTCTTT
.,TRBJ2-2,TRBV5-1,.,CASSLYTDGELFF,TGCGCCAGCAGCCTCTATACCGACGGGGAGCTGTTTTTT
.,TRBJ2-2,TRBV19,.,CASSITLGGTGELFF,TGTGCCAGTAGTATTACATTGGGCGGCACCGGGGAGCTGTTTTTT
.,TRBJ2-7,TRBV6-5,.,CASSYSASYEQYF,TGTGCCAGCAGTTACTCCGCCAGCTACGAGCAGTACTTC
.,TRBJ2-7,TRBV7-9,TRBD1,CASSPPGQGYEQYF,TGTGCCAGCAGCCCACCGGGACAGGGGTACGAGCAGTACTTC
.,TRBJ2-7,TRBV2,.,CASRDLTANSYEQYF,TGTGCCAGCAGGGATCTAACAGCAAATTCCTACGAGCAGTACTTC
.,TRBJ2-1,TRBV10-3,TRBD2,CAISEARDSTSGGANEQFF,TGTGCCATCAGTGAGGCCCGGGATTCGACTAGCGGGGGGGCCAATGAGCAGTTCTTC
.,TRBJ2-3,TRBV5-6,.,CASSFAGERTDTQYF,TGTGCCAGCAGCTTTGCAGGAGAACGCACAGATACGCAGTATTTT
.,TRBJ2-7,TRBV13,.,CASSLEGHGGEVYEQYF,TGTGCCAGCAGCTTAGAGGGTCATGGCGGAGAGGTCTACGAGCAGTACTTC
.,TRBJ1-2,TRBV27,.,CASSHTQTLNYGYTF,TGTGCCAGCAGCCACACCCAAACCCTTAACTATGGCTACACCTTC
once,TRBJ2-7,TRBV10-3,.,CATRGGSFEQYF,TGTGCCACGCGCGGGGGCTCCTTCGAGCAGTACTTC
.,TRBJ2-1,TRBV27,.,CASSFWNNEQFF,TGTGCCAGCAGTTTTTGGAACAATGAGCAGTTCTTC